This entry concerns a single T cell receptor beta chain. This specimen comes from a study of patients and donors after allogeneic stem cell transplantation. V was shortened by 6 bases and J by 6 bases, with 15 bases between the two germline ends. Per germline, CDR1 MNHNY and CDR2 SVGAGI (reference sequence). CDR3 size: 13 residues. Each CDR3 protein is one row after TCRdb ran MiXCR on the RT-PCR reads. The sample carries about 110,000 distinct CDR3 sequences, around 33% recorded once. The J gene is TRBJ2-7, the V gene TRBV6-6, with D perhaps TRBD2 (5 bases). The sequence was collected from a human donor who was either an allogeneic HSCT recipient or a stem cell or donor lymphocyte infusion donor (not recorded which). It is not recorded whose cells these are; they may come from a transplant donor. Sequenced material: blood, either unsorted or a sorted T cell fraction (not recorded which). CDR3 in DNA: TGTGCCAGCAGGGGCCCGAGGGATCCCGAGCAGTACTTC. Its translation: CASRGPRDPEQYF.